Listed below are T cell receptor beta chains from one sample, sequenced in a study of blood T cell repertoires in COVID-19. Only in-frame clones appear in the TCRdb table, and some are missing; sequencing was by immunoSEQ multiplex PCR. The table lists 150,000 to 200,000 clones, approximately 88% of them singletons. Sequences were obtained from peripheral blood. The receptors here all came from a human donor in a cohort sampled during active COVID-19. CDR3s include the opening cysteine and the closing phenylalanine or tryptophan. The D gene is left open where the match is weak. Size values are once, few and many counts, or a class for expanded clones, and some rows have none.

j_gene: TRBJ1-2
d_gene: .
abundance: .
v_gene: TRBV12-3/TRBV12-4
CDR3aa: CASAGVNYGYTF
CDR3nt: TGTGCCAGCGCGGGGGTTAACTATGGCTACACCTTC

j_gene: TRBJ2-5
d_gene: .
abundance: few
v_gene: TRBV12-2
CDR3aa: CASRPKSQETQYF
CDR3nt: TGTGCAAGTCGCCCTAAGAGTCAAGAGACCCAGTACTTC

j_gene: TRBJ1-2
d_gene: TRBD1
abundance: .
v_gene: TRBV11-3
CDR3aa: CASSAGQEYYGYTF
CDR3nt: TGTGCCAGCAGCGCGGGACAGGAATACTATGGCTACACCTTC

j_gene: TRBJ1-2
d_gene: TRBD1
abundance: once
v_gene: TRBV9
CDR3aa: CASRPTGTGQGYTF
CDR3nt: TGTGCCAGCAGACCAACCGGGACAGGGCAAGGCTACACCTTC

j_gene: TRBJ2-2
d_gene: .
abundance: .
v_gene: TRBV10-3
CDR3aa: CAISEWEDTGELFF
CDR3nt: TGTGCCATCAGTGAGTGGGAGGACACCGGGGAGCTGTTTTTT

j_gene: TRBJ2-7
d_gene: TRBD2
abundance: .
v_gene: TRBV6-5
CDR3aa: CASSYELAGAPYEQYF
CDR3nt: TGTGCCAGCAGTTACGAGTTAGCGGGGGCCCCATACGAGCAGTACTTC

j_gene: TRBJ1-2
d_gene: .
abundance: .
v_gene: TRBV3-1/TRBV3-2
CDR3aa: CASSQELWGDGYTF
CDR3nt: TGTGCCAGCAGCCAAGAGCTCTGGGGGGATGGCTACACCTTC

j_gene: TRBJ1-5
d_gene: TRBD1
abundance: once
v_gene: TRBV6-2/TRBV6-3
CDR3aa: CASSPGTGGGFRVEPQHF
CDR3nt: TGTGCCAGCAGCCCTGGGACAGGGGGCGGGTTTAGGGTTGAGCCCCAGCATTTT

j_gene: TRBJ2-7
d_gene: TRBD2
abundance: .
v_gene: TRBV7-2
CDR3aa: CASAWLAGGGLYEQYF
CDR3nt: TGTGCCAGCGCCTGGCTAGCGGGGGGGGGATTATACGAGCAGTACTTC

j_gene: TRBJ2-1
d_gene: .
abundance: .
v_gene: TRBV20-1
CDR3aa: CSASPSSSATYNEQFF
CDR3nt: TGCAGTGCTAGTCCGTCTAGTAGCGCCACCTACAATGAGCAGTTCTTC

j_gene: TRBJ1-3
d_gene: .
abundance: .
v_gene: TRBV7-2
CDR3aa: CATGGGSSGNTIYF
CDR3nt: TGTGCCACCGGCGGGGGAAGCTCTGGAAACACCATATATTTT

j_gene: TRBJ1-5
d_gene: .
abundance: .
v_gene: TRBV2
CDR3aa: CASRGAAYSNQPQHF
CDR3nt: TGTGCCAGCAGGGGGGCAGCCTATAGCAATCAGCCCCAGCATTTT

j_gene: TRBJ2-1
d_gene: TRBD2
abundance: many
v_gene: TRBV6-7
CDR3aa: CASSSLAGTSYNEQFF
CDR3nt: TGTGCCAGCAGTTCCTTAGCGGGGACCTCCTACAATGAGCAGTTCTTC

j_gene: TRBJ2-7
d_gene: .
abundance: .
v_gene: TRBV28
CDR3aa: CASSQKTGDSYEQYF
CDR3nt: TGTGCCAGCAGCCAAAAGACGGGAGACTCCTACGAGCAGTACTTC

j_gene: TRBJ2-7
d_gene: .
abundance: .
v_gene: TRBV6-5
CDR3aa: CASRAPRREGEQYF
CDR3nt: TGTGCCAGCAGGGCCCCCCGCAGGGAAGGCGAGCAGTACTTC

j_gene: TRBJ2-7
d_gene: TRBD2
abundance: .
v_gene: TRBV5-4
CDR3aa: CASSLRLAGGPSYEQYF
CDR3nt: TGTGCCAGCAGCTTGAGACTAGCGGGAGGGCCCTCCTACGAGCAGTACTTC

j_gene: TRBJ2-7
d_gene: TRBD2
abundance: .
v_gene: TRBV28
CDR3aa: CASSIPSGRAYF
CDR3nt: TGTGCCAGCAGTATCCCTAGCGGGAGGGCTTACTTC

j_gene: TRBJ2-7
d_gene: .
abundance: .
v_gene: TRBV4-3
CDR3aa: CASSRYRDLAYEQYF
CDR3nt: TGCGCCAGCAGCCGGTACAGGGATCTTGCCTACGAGCAGTACTTC

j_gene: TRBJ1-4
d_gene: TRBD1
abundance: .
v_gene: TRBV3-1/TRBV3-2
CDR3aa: CASSLRQGVGEKLFF
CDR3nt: TGTGCCAGCAGCCTCCGACAGGGCGTAGGTGAAAAACTGTTTTTT

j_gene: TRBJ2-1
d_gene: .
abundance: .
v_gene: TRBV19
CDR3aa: CASSIPFSGGNEQFF
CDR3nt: TGTGCCAGTAGTATTCCATTCTCAGGTGGCAATGAGCAGTTCTTC

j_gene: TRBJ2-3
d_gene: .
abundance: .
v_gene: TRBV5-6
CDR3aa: CASSSQVPKSWVTDTQYF
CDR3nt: TGTGCCAGCAGCTCGCAGGTCCCAAAGTCGTGGGTTACAGATACGCAGTATTTT

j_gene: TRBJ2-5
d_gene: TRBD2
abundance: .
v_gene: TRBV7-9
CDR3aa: CASSRTSAETQYF
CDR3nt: TGTGCCAGCAGCCGGACTAGCGCAGAGACCCAGTACTTC

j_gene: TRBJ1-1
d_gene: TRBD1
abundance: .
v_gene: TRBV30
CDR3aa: CAWPGQGGTEAFF
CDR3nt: TGTGCCTGGCCGGGGCAGGGGGGCACTGAAGCTTTCTTT

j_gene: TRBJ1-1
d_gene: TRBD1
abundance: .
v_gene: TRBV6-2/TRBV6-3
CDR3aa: CASSSRRTGGVTEAFF
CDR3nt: TGTGCCAGCAGTTCTAGGCGGACAGGGGGCGTCACTGAAGCTTTCTTT

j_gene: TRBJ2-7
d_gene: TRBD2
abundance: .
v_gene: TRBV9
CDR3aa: CASSAGLAGGFSSYEQYF
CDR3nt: TGTGCCAGCAGCGCGGGACTAGCGGGAGGGTTTAGCTCCTACGAGCAGTACTTC

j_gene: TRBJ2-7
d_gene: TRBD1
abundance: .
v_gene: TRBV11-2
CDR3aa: CASSFSGDSPRYEQYF
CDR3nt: TGTGCCAGCAGCTTTTCTGGGGACAGCCCAAGGTACGAGCAGTACTTC

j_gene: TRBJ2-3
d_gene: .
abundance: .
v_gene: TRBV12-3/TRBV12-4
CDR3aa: CASSGSTDTQYF
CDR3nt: TGTGCCAGCAGCGGTAGCACAGATACGCAGTATTTT

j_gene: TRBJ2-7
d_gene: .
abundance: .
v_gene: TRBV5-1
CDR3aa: CASSLAYLRDEQYF
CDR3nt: TGCGCCAGCAGCTTGGCCTATTTGCGGGACGAGCAGTACTTC

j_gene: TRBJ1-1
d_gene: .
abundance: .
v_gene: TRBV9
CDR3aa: CASSAARGFNTEAFF
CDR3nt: TGTGCCAGCAGCGCCGCTAGGGGTTTCAACACTGAAGCTTTCTTT

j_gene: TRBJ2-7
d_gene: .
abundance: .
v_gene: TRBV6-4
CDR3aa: CASSDTRTEYEQYF
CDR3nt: TGTGCCAGCAGTGACACCCGCACCGAGTACGAGCAGTACTTC

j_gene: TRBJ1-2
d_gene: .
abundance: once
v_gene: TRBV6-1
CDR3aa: CASSEGPGGGARYGYTF
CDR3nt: TGTGCCAGCAGTGAAGGCCCTGGGGGGGGCGCACGGTATGGCTACACCTTC

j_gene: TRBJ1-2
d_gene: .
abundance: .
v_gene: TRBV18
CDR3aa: CASSPGGATNYGYTF
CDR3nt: TGTGCCAGCTCACCAGGCGGGGCGACCAACTATGGCTACACCTTC

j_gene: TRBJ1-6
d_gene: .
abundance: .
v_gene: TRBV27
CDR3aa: CASSSPGTQRNSPLHF
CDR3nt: TGTGCCAGCAGTTCCCCCGGGACACAAAGGAATTCACCCCTCCACTTT

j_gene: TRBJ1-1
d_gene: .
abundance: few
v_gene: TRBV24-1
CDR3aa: CATSNLEDTEAFF
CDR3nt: TGTGCCACCAGTAACCTTGAGGACACTGAAGCTTTCTTT

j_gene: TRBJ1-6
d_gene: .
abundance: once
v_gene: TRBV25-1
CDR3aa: CASSVQAHSPLHF
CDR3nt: TGTGCCAGCAGTGTCCAGGCCCACTCACCCCTCCACTTT

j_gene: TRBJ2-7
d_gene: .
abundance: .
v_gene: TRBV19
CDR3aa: CASSSDTSYEQYF
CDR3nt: TGTGCCAGTAGTTCGGACACCTCCTACGAGCAGTACTTC

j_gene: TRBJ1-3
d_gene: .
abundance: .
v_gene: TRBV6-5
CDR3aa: CASRTDSGNTIYF
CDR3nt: TGTGCCAGCAGAACAGACTCTGGAAACACCATATATTTT

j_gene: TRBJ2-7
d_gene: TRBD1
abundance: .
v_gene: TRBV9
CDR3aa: CASSPGQGMTSYEQYF
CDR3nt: TGTGCCAGCAGCCCGGGACAGGGGATGACCTCCTACGAGCAGTACTTC